Shown below are 13 T cell receptor beta chains from a single sample sequenced in a study of T cells in localized non-small cell lung cancer. Measured with immunoSEQ multiplex PCR; TCRdb has only the in-frame clones, and not every one. The table lists roughly 3,000 clones, around a quarter of them singletons. The sample here was lung tumor tissue, taken before any cancer treatment. These receptors were collected from a man aged 18 to 49 with stage I lung adenocarcinoma.

V gene TRBV19 combines with J gene TRBJ2-5; tentatively, D is TRBD1 or TRBD2 (5 bases each). CDR1 and CDR2 from the germline V gene are LNHDA and SQIVND (reference sequence). Trimming removed 1 base at V and 4 bases at J, with 13 bases between. The CDR3 runs to 15 residues. The CDR3, as DNA: TGTGCCAGTAGTATAGCTTCAGGGAGTCGAGAGACCCAGTACTTC. This codes for CASSIASGSRETQYF.

The rearrangement links TRBV19 to TRBJ2-1; 12 nucleotides align to TRBD1. V lost 2 bases and J lost 7; bases outside the gene matches: 6. This CDR3 region has 16 residues. CDR1 and CDR2 from the germline V gene are LNHDA and SQIVND (reference sequence). The CDR3 sequence: CASSIPRDRGRNEQFF. The CDR3 DNA sequence: TGTGCCAGTAGTATACCCCGGGACAGGGGGCGAAATGAGCAGTTCTTC.

This clone was observed a handful of times. This chain uses TRBV15 with TRBJ1-5, with TRBD1 as a possible D gene (5 bases). There are 15 residues in the CDR3. The V end lost 0 bases, the J end lost 2 bases, and 8 bases lay between the germline ends. Germline lookup yields CDR1 LNHNV and CDR2 YYDKDF (reference sequence). The CDR3 is CATSRDTGRNQPQHF. The CDR3 region has the DNA TGTGCCACCAGCAGAGATACAGGCCGCAATCAGCCCCAGCATTTT.

This clone was observed a handful of times. The chain joins TRBV2 to TRBJ2-3; 9 bases match TRBD1. There are 13 residues in the CDR3. Looked up from germline, CDR1 is SNHLY and CDR2 is FYNNEI. The ends lost 9 bases at V and 2 bases at J; junction bases unmatched: 3. The CDR3 nucleotides read TGTGCCAGGGGACAGGGTCTCACAGATACGCAGTATTTT. Its translation: CARGQGLTDTQYF.

The V call is TRBV11-3, the J call TRBJ2-3, with a tentative D call TRBD2 (6 bases). Deletions cut 4 bases from V and 2 bases from J, with 10 bases between. The CDR3 extends over 14 amino acids. Germline CDR1 reads SGHNT; CDR2 reads YENEEA. The CDR3 loop reads CASSSGGATDTQYF. DNA of the CDR3: TGTGCCAGCAGCTCCGGAGGGGCCACAGATACGCAGTATTTT.

The table lists this clone with a count of one. The V call is TRBV11-3, the J call TRBJ1-5, with D unclear. V shed 8 bases and J shed 0 bases, with 14 bases lying between them. The CDR3 spans 15 residues. Germline V gene data show CDR1 as SGHNT and CDR2 as YENEEA. The CDR3 nucleotides read TGTGCCAGCGGAGTGGGCGGAAATAGCAATCAGCCCCAGCATTTT. This encodes CASGVGGNSNQPQHF.

This clone was counted a few times. V is TRBV11-3 and J is TRBJ1-1, with D maybe TRBD1 (5 bases). Germline CDR1 reads SGHNT; CDR2 reads YENEEA. CDR3 length equals 14 residues. V was clipped by 5 bases and J by 3 bases, with 13 bases between them. Here the CDR3 DNA reads TGTGCCAGCAGCCTCCAAGGGGTATACACTGAAGCTTTCTTT. This codes for CASSLQGVYTEAFF.

The chain recombines TRBV5-1 with TRBJ2-7; TRBD1 aligns across 12 bases. The CDR3 totals 15 residues. The junction had 4 bases not matched to a gene; V was cut back by 4 bases and J by 2 bases. Germline V gene data show CDR1 as SGHRS and CDR2 as YFSETQ. The CDR3 spells CASSLGQGATYEQYF. The CDR3 DNA sequence: TGCGCCAGCAGCCTGGGACAGGGGGCGACCTACGAGCAGTACTTC.

This clone counts as large. The chain couples TRBV14 to TRBJ1-2, with D unclear. The CDR3 runs 14 residues. The ends were cut back, 5 bases at V and 8 bases at J, with 18 bases in the middle. Germline lookup yields CDR1 SGHDN and CDR2 FVKESK. The CDR3 is CASSTPGIGGGYTF. The CDR3 DNA reads TGTGCCAGCAGCACCCCGGGGATTGGTGGGGGCTACACCTTC. The full variable domain, in which reference TRBV14 and TRBJ1-2 provide the parts outside the CDR3, is EAGVTQFPSHSVIEKGQTVTLRCDPISGHDNLYWYRRVMGKEIKFLLHFVKESKQDESGMPNNRFLAERTGGTYSTLKVQPAELEDSGVYFCASSTPGIGGGYTFGSGTRLTVV.

The chain combines TRBV14 with TRBJ2-3; D not resolved. Trimming shortened V by 4 bases and J by 2 bases, and 19 bases separated the two germline ends. The germline V gene has CDR1 SGHDN and CDR2 FVKESK. This CDR3 spans 17 amino acids. CDR3 sequence (DNA): TGTGCCAGCAGCCCCAGAAGGCCTGGGGTTTACACAGATACGCAGTATTTT. Its translation: CASSPRRPGVYTDTQYF.

The chain has TRBV6-8 and TRBJ2-7; D possibly uses TRBD1 or TRBD2 (5 bases each). This CDR3 is 13 amino acids long. V was cut by 5 bases and J by 7 bases, with 15 bases left in between. Per germline, CDR1 MNHGY and CDR2 SAAAGT. DNA of the CDR3: TGTGCCAGCAGTCCCTCGGGACGGCGGGAGCAGTACTTC. Its translation is CASSPSGRREQYF.

The chain employs TRBV11-3 and TRBJ1-3; D may be TRBD1 (5 bases). The CDR3 runs to 18 residues. V was cut by 2 bases and J by 0 bases, with 17 bases left in between. Germline V gene lookup returns CDR1 SGHNT and CDR2 YENEEA. This chain's CDR3 is CASSLLVEGVSSGNTIYF. The CDR3 DNA reads TGTGCCAGCAGCTTATTGGTTGAAGGGGTGAGCTCTGGAAACACCATATATTTT. Drawing the rest from reference TRBV11-3 and TRBJ1-3, the complete variable domain is EAGVVQSPRYKIIEKKQPVAFWCNPISGHNTLYWYLQNLGQGPELLIRYENEEAVDDSQLPKDRFSAERLKGVDSTLKIQPAELGDSAVYLCASSLLVEGVSSGNTIYFGEGSWLTVV.

The chain combines TRBV5-1 with TRBJ1-4; D gene uncertain. Germline CDR1 and CDR2: SGHRS and YFSETQ. Trimming shortened V by 0 bases and J by 4 bases, and 7 bases separated the two germline ends. CDR3 length: 14 amino acids. CDR3 loop: CASSLAGNNEKLFF. CDR3 nucleotide sequence: TGCGCCAGCAGCTTGGCCGGGAATAATGAAAAACTGTTTTTT.